This T cell receptor beta chain appears in the sequencing data of a study of cytomegalovirus exposure and HLA in healthy donors. The PCR had 60 Vbeta and 13 Jbeta primers. Sequenced by immunoSEQ multiplex PCR; TCRdb stores in-frame clones only, minus some. The table lists around 200,000 clones, 75% to 90% of them singletons. The CDR3 loop spans 14 amino acids. V trimming: 6 bases; J trimming: 2 bases; junction bases outside the gene matches: 5. Per the germline V gene, CDR1 is MNHEY and CDR2 is SMNVEV (reference sequence). The specimen sequenced was PBMCs. The sequence was collected from a woman younger than 45 in good health and CMV-seronegative. V usage is TRBV27 and J usage is TRBJ2-3; 7 nucleotides agree with TRBD2. CDR3 in DNA: TGTGCCAGCAGGGCTAGCGGATACACAGATACGCAGTATTTT. Protein: CASRASGYTDTQYF.